This entry is about one T cell receptor (beta chain). The antigen remains unidentified. The data derive from a study of vaccination and CD4 T cells after COVID-19. About the research overall: Post-COVID specimens were obtained a median approximately 95 days after diagnosis (range 35 to 161).

Oncomine TCR Beta short-read sequencing was applied to DNA from cultured CD4+ T cells. TCRdb reprocessed the PCR reads with MiXCR, giving one entry per CDR3 protein. The sample yields roughly 12,000 distinct CDR3 sequences, roughly 68% seen once. Treatment: roughly 10-day PBMC culture with coronavirus spike peptide pools or control peptides (ViraFEST assay). Here the sequenced sample was CD4+ T cells from blood, cultured in vitro, taken before SARS-CoV-2 vaccination. This receptor was taken from a human donor who had recovered from COVID-19.

The CDR3: CASKAETGSNQPQHF. In DNA form, the CDR3 reads TGTGCCAGCAAAGCTGAGACAGGGAGCAATCAGCCCCAGCATTTT. The V call is TRBV2, the J call TRBJ1-5, with TRBD1 identical over 7 bases. The CDR3 sequence is 15 residues long. Germline V gives CDR1 SNHLY, CDR2 FYNNEI. V lost 7 bases, J lost 1 base, and 7 bases stayed unmatched.